This is a list of T cell receptor beta chains from one sample in a study of cytomegalovirus exposure and HLA in healthy donors. Measured with immunoSEQ multiplex PCR; TCRdb has only the in-frame clones, and not every one. The sample shows 120,000 to 150,000 clones, around four fifths of them seen only once. Material for sequencing was PBMCs. The receptor set was obtained from a boy between 2 and 10 years old in good health and CMV-seronegative. The CDR3 runs from the conserved cysteine through the conserved F or W. The order of the fields is clone size, D gene, V gene, J gene, CDR3 DNA, CDR3 protein. The D gene is left open where the match is weak. Size is omitted from some rows. Given values are once, few, many or a class for expanded clones.

once,TRBD1,TRBV5-6,TRBJ2-1,TGTGCCAGCAGCTTGGCGACGACAGGGAAGATTTACAATGAGCAGTTCTTC,CASSLATTGKIYNEQFF
.,.,TRBV5-6,TRBJ1-1,TGTGCCAGCAGCTCCCACAGGGACCCTGAAGCTTTCTTT,CASSSHRDPEAFF
once,.,TRBV2,TRBJ2-1,TGTGCCAGCACCTCCCCTGGGGAGTATAGCTTACCTGGTCGGTACAATGAGCAGTTCTTC,CASTSPGEYSLPGRYNEQFF
.,TRBD2,TRBV9,TRBJ2-5,TGTGCCAGCAGCGAAACTAGCGGTAGGGAGACCCAGTACTTC,CASSETSGRETQYF
.,TRBD1,TRBV5-1,TRBJ1-5,TGCGCCAGCAGCCACGGACAGGGTCCAGGACAGCCCCAGCATTTT,CASSHGQGPGQPQHF
.,.,TRBV9,TRBJ2-1,TGTGCCAGCAGCGCACAGGGTATACCCCCCGACAATGAGCAGTTCTTC,CASSAQGIPPDNEQFF
.,TRBD2,TRBV5-6,TRBJ2-1,TGTGCCAGCAGCTCTTGGGGCCTAGCGGGCTACAATGAGCAGTTCTTC,CASSSWGLAGYNEQFF
.,.,TRBV9,TRBJ2-7,TGTGCCAGCAGCGTCGCGGAGGGGGGGATCTACGAGCAGTACTTC,CASSVAEGGIYEQYF
.,.,TRBV28,TRBJ2-7,TGTGCCAGCAGTTTAGAGACCAGGGGATCCTACGAGCAGTACTTC,CASSLETRGSYEQYF
.,.,TRBV6-5,TRBJ2-1,TGTGCCAGCAGTTATTTCGCTAGCCGCAATGAGCAGTTCTTC,CASSYFASRNEQFF
.,TRBD1,TRBV4-2,TRBJ2-1,TGTGCCAGCAGCCGGGCCGGGACAGGCTCCTACAATGAGCAGTTCTTC,CASSRAGTGSYNEQFF
once,.,TRBV6-1,TRBJ1-3,TGTGCCAGCAGGCTGGGGCTCTACTCTGGAAACACCATATATTTT,CASRLGLYSGNTIYF
.,.,TRBV5-6,TRBJ2-1,TGTGCCAGCAGCTTCTTAGCTCAGGACTCACGGCAGTTCTTC,CASSFLAQDSRQFF
.,.,TRBV5-4,TRBJ2-2,TGTGCCAGCAGCTTCGCCCGAGACACCGGGGAGCTGTTTTTT,CASSFARDTGELFF
.,.,TRBV28,TRBJ1-4,TGTGCCAGCAGCTCACAGGGCCAAGGAGGAAAACTGTTTTTT,CASSSQGQGGKLFF
few,TRBD1,TRBV2,TRBJ1-6,TGTGCCAGCCTAACGGGACAGGGGAGTTCACCCCTCCACTTT,CASLTGQGSSPLHF
.,TRBD1,TRBV19,TRBJ1-4,TGTGCCAGTAGCCTCAGCCGGGACAGGAGTGAAAAACTGTTTTTT,CASSLSRDRSEKLFF
.,TRBD2,TRBV4-1,TRBJ2-7,TGCGCCAGCAGCCCGAGCAGCCTAGCGGATCCCTACGAGCAGTACTTC,CASSPSSLADPYEQYF
few,TRBD1,TRBV5-1,TRBJ1-4,TGCGCCAGCAGCCGCGTCGGGACAGGGGGTGAAAAACTGTTTTTT,CASSRVGTGGEKLFF
few,TRBD1,TRBV5-1,TRBJ2-5,TGCGCCAGCAGCCTATTGGGGCAGGGGGAAGTAGAGACCCAGTACTTC,CASSLLGQGEVETQYF
.,.,TRBV13,TRBJ2-1,TGTGCCAGCAGCTCGTATCGCTCCTACAATGAGCAGTTCTTC,CASSSYRSYNEQFF
.,TRBD1,TRBV10-1,TRBJ1-1,TGCGCCAGCAGTGGAGGGACAGATATGAACACTGAAGCTTTCTTT,CASSGGTDMNTEAFF
.,TRBD2,TRBV18,TRBJ2-7,TGTGCCAGCTCACTAGCGGGACTAGCGGGTGGTTTCTACGAGCAGTACTTC,CASSLAGLAGGFYEQYF
.,.,TRBV6-6,TRBJ1-5,TGTGCCAGCAGTTGGTTTCGGGGGGGTAATCAGCCCCAGCATTTT,CASSWFRGGNQPQHF
.,.,TRBV7-2,TRBJ2-7,TGTGCCAGCAGCTTAGCTGTATTAAACTACGAGCAGTACTTC,CASSLAVLNYEQYF
.,TRBD1,TRBV7-2,TRBJ1-1,TGTGCCAGCGGCCCTACAGGGGTAAACACTGAAGCTTTCTTT,CASGPTGVNTEAFF
.,TRBD1,TRBV27,TRBJ1-6,TGTGCCAGCAGTCGAGCAGTCCTCAGGGGGTCCTATAATTCACCCCTCCACTTT,CASSRAVLRGSYNSPLHF
.,.,TRBV14,TRBJ2-7,TGTGCCAGCAGCCCATACCTGGACTACGAGCAGTACTTC,CASSPYLDYEQYF
.,.,TRBV7-2,TRBJ2-3,TGTGCCAGCAGCTTAGTTGTCAGTAGCACAGATACGCAGTATTTT,CASSLVVSSTDTQYF
once,TRBD1,TRBV19,TRBJ1-2,TGTGCCAGCACAGACAGGGAAGGTGGCTACACCTTC,CASTDREGGYTF
.,.,TRBV6-6,TRBJ2-7,TGTGCCAGCATCCCGGGACAATCCTACGAGCAGTACTTC,CASIPGQSYEQYF
once,TRBD1,TRBV28,TRBJ1-1,TGTGCCAGCAGTCTCAGACAGGGGGACACTGAAGCTTTCTTT,CASSLRQGDTEAFF
.,.,TRBV7-9,TRBJ2-1,TGTGCCAGCAGCGCGGGACAGAATGAGCAGTTCTTC,CASSAGQNEQFF
.,.,TRBV6-1,TRBJ2-2,TGTGCCAGCAGTGACACAGGGACCGGGGAGCTGTTTTTT,CASSDTGTGELFF
.,.,TRBV5-1,TRBJ1-6,TGCGCCAGCAGCTTGACCTCGAGGTATTCACCCCTCCACTTT,CASSLTSRYSPLHF
.,TRBD1,TRBV19,TRBJ1-5,TGTGCCACAAGGCAGGGGGCCGCAGGTAGCAATCAGCCCCAGCATTTT,CATRQGAAGSNQPQHF
.,.,TRBV9,TRBJ1-1,TGTGCCAGCAGCGTAGAGGAAGGGGACACTGAAGCTTTCTTT,CASSVEEGDTEAFF
.,TRBD2,TRBV7-2,TRBJ2-2,TGTGCCAGCAGCTTAGCGCCAGGGACTAGCGGGAATAGGGAGCTGTTTTTT,CASSLAPGTSGNRELFF
.,TRBD1,TRBV6-5,TRBJ1-1,TGTGCCAGCAGTTACGGGGACAGCCGCCGTGAAGCTTTCTTT,CASSYGDSRREAFF
.,.,TRBV9,TRBJ2-1,TGTGCCAGCTGTCTTGTTGGGGAGAGCTCCTACAATGAGCAGTTCTTC,CASCLVGESSYNEQFF
few,.,TRBV11-3,TRBJ2-7,TGTGCCAGCAGAAGTGACCGACTCTCCTACGAGCAGTACTTC,CASRSDRLSYEQYF
.,TRBD1,TRBV28,TRBJ1-4,TGTGCCAGCAGGGCGCGGGACAGAGAAAAACTGTTTTTT,CASRARDREKLFF
once,TRBD1,TRBV6-4,TRBJ2-7,TGTGCCAGCAGTGACTCCCGCAGGGGGATTGGCGAGCAGTACTTC,CASSDSRRGIGEQYF
.,TRBD1,TRBV7-3,TRBJ2-1,TGTGCCAGCAGCTTTAGCCCACAGGGGGCCTATGAGCAGTTCTTC,CASSFSPQGAYEQFF
.,.,TRBV6-5,TRBJ2-2,TGTGCCAGCAGTACGGGACGGGGGACCGGGGAGCTGTTTTTT,CASSTGRGTGELFF
.,.,TRBV11-3,TRBJ2-6,TGTGCCAGCAGCCGCGGGTTCTCTGGGGCCAACGTCCTGACTTTC,CASSRGFSGANVLTF
.,TRBD1,TRBV18,TRBJ1-1,TGTGCCAGCTCACCCTTCGCCGGGACAGGGGACGCTGAAGCTTTCTTT,CASSPFAGTGDAEAFF